The 28 T cell receptor beta chains presented below share a single source sample, sequenced in a study of T cell responses to AZD1222 COVID-19 vaccine. Measured with immunoSEQ multiplex PCR; TCRdb has only the in-frame clones, and not every one. This table holds roughly 50,000 clones, roughly 90% found once. The material sequenced was peripheral blood, taken on day 0 of AZD1222 vaccination. Receptor source: an adult in good health.

This chain connects TRBV19 to TRBJ2-7, with D possibly being TRBD2 (7 bases). Germline V gene data show CDR1 as LNHDA and CDR2 as SQIVND (reference sequence). CDR3 length: 15 amino acids. V gave up 1 base and J gave up 6 bases, with 16 bases separating them. The CDR3 DNA sequence: TGTGCCAGTAGTATAGTTGGGGGGGCGACGTTCGAGCAGTACTTC. As protein: CASSIVGGATFEQYF. Full variable domain (rest looked up from reference TRBV19 and TRBJ2-7): DGGITQSPKYLFRKEGQNVTLSCEQNLNHDAMYWYRQDPGQGLRLIYYSQIVNDFQKGDIAEGYSVSREKKESFPLTVTSAQKNPTAFYLCASSIVGGATFEQYFGPGTRLTVT.

This clone was seen a single time. The chain employs TRBV3-1 (or the pseudogene TRBV3-2) and TRBJ1-5; unclear D gene. The length of the CDR3 is 12 residues. V was pared by 4 bases and J by 6 bases, with 7 bases between. CDR1 is LGHDT, CDR2 YNNKEL, per germline (reference sequence). CDR3 DNA sequence: TGTGCCAGCAGCCCCAGCGGTCAGCCCCAGCATTTT. It yields the protein CASSPSGQPQHF.

The chain employs TRBV5-5 and TRBJ2-7; the match to TRBD1 covers 8 bases. Germline assignment: CDR1 SGHKS and CDR2 YYEKEE (reference sequence). This CDR3 has 14 residues. V shed 0 bases, J shed 9 bases, and the junction held 8 bases outside the gene matches. This CDR3 reads CASSLEAGGLWQYF. For the CDR3, the DNA is TGTGCCAGCAGCTTGGAGGCAGGGGGCTTGTGGCAGTACTTC.

The chain carries TRBV6-5 and TRBJ1-2; D is possibly TRBD1 (6 bases). The germline V and J ends were trimmed by 5 bases and 5 bases, with 9 bases remaining between them. Germline V gives CDR1 MNHEY, CDR2 SVGAGI. CDR3 length: 12 amino acids. The CDR3 spells CASSLQGYGYTF. The CDR3 nucleotides read TGTGCCAGCAGTCTACAGGGATATGGCTACACCTTC.

This clone appeared a single time. This rearrangement joins TRBV9 to TRBJ1-4, with D possibly TRBD1 on 6 matching bases. The V gene's germline CDR1 is SGDLS and CDR2 YYNGEE. CDR3 length: 15 amino acids. V was trimmed by 3 bases and J by 6 bases, leaving 15 bases between them. The CDR3 is CASSAGQPVDEKLFF. CDR3 sequence (DNA): TGTGCCAGCAGCGCCGGACAGCCTGTAGATGAAAAACTGTTTTTT.

The V gene is TRBV2, the J gene TRBJ2-7; TRBD2 might be the D (5 bases). Germline V gene sequence: CDR1 SNHLY, CDR2 FYNNEI. The CDR3 is made up of 14 amino acids. V was cut by 3 bases and J by 1 base, with 10 bases left in between. The CDR3: CASSEDWRSYEQYF. DNA of the CDR3: TGTGCCAGCAGTGAGGACTGGAGATCCTACGAGCAGTACTTC.

The V call is TRBV30, the J call TRBJ2-1; D is ambiguous. CDR1 is GTSNPN and CDR2 is SVGIG in the germline V gene (reference sequence). Trimming shortened V by 0 bases and J by 12 bases, and 9 bases separated the two germline ends. The CDR3 runs 11 residues. Written as DNA, the CDR3 is TGTGCCTGGAGTGTACTGGCCTCGCAGTTCTTC. Protein sequence: CAWSVLASQFF.

V is TRBV7-8 and J is TRBJ1-3; D call uncertain. V gave up 0 bases and J gave up 7 bases, with 13 bases separating them. Germline assignment: CDR1 SGHVS and CDR2 FQNEAQ. The CDR3 extends over 15 amino acids. The CDR3 sequence is CASSLARAEKNTIYF. CDR3 in DNA: TGTGCCAGCAGCTTAGCCCGCGCCGAAAAGAACACCATATATTTT.

The rearrangement links TRBV15 to TRBJ1-3; D not certain. The V gene lost 1 base and the J gene lost 0 bases, with 13 bases spanning the gap. Germline CDR1 is LNHNV and CDR2 is YYDKDF (reference sequence). The CDR3 covers 17 residues. The CDR3, as DNA: TGTGCCACCAGCAGAGTCCTTAGGTGGAACTCTGGAAACACCATATATTTT. Translated, it gives CATSRVLRWNSGNTIYF. Drawing the rest from reference TRBV15 and TRBJ1-3, the complete variable domain is DAMVIQNPRYQVTQFGKPVTLSCSQTLNHNVMYWYQQKSSQAPKLLFHYYDKDFNNEADTPDNFQSRRPNTSFCFLDIRSPGLGDTAMYLCATSRVLRWNSGNTIYFGEGSWLTVV.

The V call is TRBV27, the J call TRBJ2-5, with 8 nucleotides matching TRBD1. The CDR3 is made up of 15 amino acids. Unmatched junction bases numbered 5, after V lost 0 bases and J lost 5 bases. The V gene's germline CDR1 is MNHEY and CDR2 SMNVEV (reference sequence). CDR3 sequence reads: CASSLSVRGQETQYF. CDR3 bases: TGTGCCAGCAGTTTATCAGTCAGGGGGCAGGAGACCCAGTACTTC.

The CDR3 DNA is TGTGCCAGCAGCTTAGTACCGGGCGTGGGGGCCGCTCAGTACTTC. Translation gives CASSLVPGVGAAQYF. The rearrangement links TRBV11-2 to TRBJ2-7, with D tentatively TRBD1 (6 bases). The CDR3 spans 15 residues. V was trimmed by 1 base and J by 10 bases, leaving 20 bases between them. Germline lookup yields CDR1 SGHAT and CDR2 FQNNGV.

The chain uses TRBV29-1 and TRBJ2-3; 10 bases are shared with TRBD2. This CDR3 region has 13 residues. J gave up 3 bases and V 6 bases, and 3 bases lay outside the gene matches. Germline V CDR1 and CDR2: SQVTM, ANQGSEA. This CDR3 reads CSVGTSATDTQYF. CDR3 coding DNA: TGCAGCGTCGGGACTAGCGCAACAGATACGCAGTATTTT.

V gene TRBV30 combines with J gene TRBJ1-2; D is undetermined. Germline V gene sequence: CDR1 GTSNPN, CDR2 SVGIG (reference sequence). Trimming pared 2 bases from V and 7 bases from J, leaving 17 bases between. The CDR3 runs 14 residues. CDR3 region: CAWSRGLPTFGYTF. As DNA, the CDR3 is TGTGCCTGGAGTCGCGGACTGCCGACTTTTGGCTACACCTTC.

The chain has TRBV28 and TRBJ2-5, with a tentative D call TRBD2 (6 bases). Between the trimmed V and J ends, which lost 3 bases and 4 bases, there was a span of 9 bases. The germline V gene has CDR1 MDHEN and CDR2 SYDVKM. This CDR3 comprises 13 residues. CDR3 sequence reads: CASSFGLRETQYF. The CDR3 coding sequence is TGTGCCAGCAGTTTTGGACTACGAGAGACCCAGTACTTC.

The chain joins TRBV18 to TRBJ2-7; 7 bases match TRBD1. The CDR3 has 14 residues. Germline V lookup: CDR1 KGHSH, CDR2 LQKENI. Trimming removed 1 base from V and 7 bases from J; junction bases left unmatched: 7. This CDR3 is CASSPRNRGGEQYF. As DNA, the CDR3 is TGTGCCAGCTCACCACGGAACAGGGGCGGAGAGCAGTACTTC.

The rearrangement links TRBV11-2 to TRBJ1-4, with 7 positions matching TRBD1. Germline CDR1 SGHAT, CDR2 FQNNGV. Unmatched junction bases numbered 7, after V lost 1 base and J lost 11 bases. The CDR3 sequence is 14 residues long. CDR3 sequence (DNA): TGTGCCAGCAGCTTAGGAACCGGGACAGACAAACTGTTTTTT. It encodes CASSLGTGTDKLFF.

The CDR3 here is CASSLAQGITDTQYF. CDR3 coding DNA: TGTGCCAGCAGCTTAGCGCAGGGCATCACAGATACGCAGTATTTT. This chain uses TRBV7-9 with TRBJ2-3; D possibly corresponds to TRBD1 (5 bases). The V gene lost 0 bases and the J gene lost 2 bases, with 9 bases spanning the gap. Germline CDR1 SEHNR, CDR2 FQNEAQ (reference sequence). This CDR3 has 15 residues.

As to this clone: Germline and junction disagree at one end, which may indicate a read error. The rearrangement joins TRBV3-1 (or the pseudogene TRBV3-2) to TRBJ2-3; TRBD2 matches at 7 bases. Per germline, CDR1 LGHDT and CDR2 YNNKEL (reference sequence). This CDR3 spans 14 amino acids. The CDR3 sequence: CASSQDTGGRRYFF. In DNA, the CDR3 is TGTGCCAGCAGCCAAGATACGGGAGGCCGACGATATTTCTTT.

The chain recombines TRBV19 with TRBJ1-5, with D unresolved. The CDR3 runs 12 residues. Trimming took off 6 bases at V and 1 base at J, with 4 bases between the two ends. Germline V gene data show CDR1 as LNHDA and CDR2 as SQIVND (reference sequence). CDR3 coding DNA: TGTGCCAGTAGGGACAGCAATCAGCCCCAGCATTTT. Its protein product is CASRDSNQPQHF.

As for this clone: Other DNA sequences in this specimen translate into the identical CDR3. The CDR3 DNA reads TGTGCCAGCTCACCGGGAGGCGAGACCCAGTACTTC. Translating gives CASSPGGETQYF. The chain carries TRBV18 and TRBJ2-5; D is possibly TRBD2 (6 bases). Trimming removed 3 bases at V and 5 bases at J, with 7 bases between. Germline V CDR1 and CDR2: KGHSH, LQKENI. The CDR3 length is 12 residues.

This sequence joins TRBV9 and TRBJ2-1; 7 positions match TRBD2. CDR3 length: 17 amino acids. Germline V gene data show CDR1 as SGDLS and CDR2 as YYNGEE. With V trimmed by 0 bases and J by 7 bases, 13 bases remained unmatched. The CDR3, as DNA: TGTGCCAGCAGCGTAGCTACGTTGGCTAGCGGTTTAAATGAGCAGTTCTTC. It codes for CASSVATLASGLNEQFF.

The chain is built from TRBV5-1 and TRBJ2-5; D gene unclear. The CDR3 contains 14 residues. The V gene's germline CDR1 is SGHRS and CDR2 YFSETQ. V lost 4 bases, J lost 4 bases, and 14 bases lay in between. The chain's CDR3 is CASSNVNYRETQYF. The CDR3 DNA is TGCGCCAGCAGCAATGTAAACTACAGAGAGACCCAGTACTTC.

The chain carries TRBV5-1 and TRBJ1-4; perhaps TRBD1 as D (5 bases). There are 14 residues in the CDR3. V was pared by 5 bases and J by 5 bases, with 13 bases between. CDR1 and CDR2 from the germline V gene are SGHRS and YFSETQ. As DNA, the CDR3 is TGCGCCAGCAGTTTTGGGACCGCAAATGAAAAACTGTTTTTT. Residues: CASSFGTANEKLFF.

V usage is TRBV2 and J usage is TRBJ2-3; 10 bases are shared with TRBD2. CDR1 and CDR2 (germline): SNHLY, FYNNEI. CDR3 length: 15 amino acids. Losses at the gene ends were 6 bases for V and 3 bases for J; bases not matched to a gene: 6. The CDR3 here is CASRSPGLATDTQYF. In DNA form, the CDR3 reads TGTGCCAGCAGATCACCGGGACTAGCGACAGATACGCAGTATTTT. The whole variable domain, remainder taken from reference TRBV2 and TRBJ2-3, is EPEVTQTPSHQVTQMGQEVILRCVPISNHLYFYWYRQILGQKVEFLVSFYNNEISEKSEIFDDQFSVERPDGSNFTLKIRSTKLEDSAMYFCASRSPGLATDTQYFGPGTRLTVL.

The rearrangement joins TRBV11-2 to TRBJ2-7; the match to TRBD2 covers 7 bases. V lost 5 bases and J lost 2; bases outside the gene matches: 6. Germline V gene lookup returns CDR1 SGHAT and CDR2 FQNNGV. This CDR3 is built from 14 residues. The CDR3 nucleotides are TGTGCCAGCAGCACCACTAGCGTGACCTACGAGCAGTACTTC. Its protein product is CASSTTSVTYEQYF.

The rearrangement uses TRBV5-5 and TRBJ2-5; 9 nucleotides align to TRBD2. This CDR3 comprises 17 residues. Looked up from germline, CDR1 is SGHKS and CDR2 is YYEKEE (reference sequence). V was pared by 6 bases and J by 2 bases, with 14 bases of the junction left unmatched. The CDR3 nucleotides read TGTGCCAGCACCAATTACCCTCTAGCGGGACTACAAGAGACCCAGTACTTC. Amino acid sequence: CASTNYPLAGLQETQYF.

The rearrangement uses TRBV3-1 (or the pseudogene TRBV3-2) and TRBJ2-7; TRBD1 is a possible D gene (6 bases). This CDR3 contains 14 residues. CDR1 and CDR2 from the germline V gene are LGHDT and YNNKEL (reference sequence). The V gene lost 0 bases and the J gene lost 6 bases, with 12 bases spanning the gap. The CDR3 DNA follows: TGTGCCAGCAGCCAAGAGTCAGGGGTCGGCGAGCAGTACTTC. Its translation is CASSQESGVGEQYF.

For the CDR3, the DNA is TGTGCCAGCAGCTTGGTGCCAGGGAAGGCCTACGAGCAGTACTTC. Protein: CASSLVPGKAYEQYF. The chain carries TRBV5-5 and TRBJ2-7, with D possibly matching TRBD1 (5 bases). Trimming shortened V by 0 bases and J by 2 bases, and 12 bases separated the two germline ends. Germline V gene sequence: CDR1 SGHKS, CDR2 YYEKEE (reference sequence). The CDR3 has 15 residues. The whole variable domain, remainder taken from reference TRBV5-5 and TRBJ2-7, is DAGVTQSPTHLIKTRGQQVTLRCSPISGHKSVSWYQQVLGQGPQFIFQYYEKEERGRGNFPDRFSARQFPNYSSELNVNALLLGDSALYLCASSLVPGKAYEQYFGPGTRLTVT.